This T cell receptor beta chain came from a study of blood T cell repertoires in COVID-19. The method was immunoSEQ multiplex PCR; TCRdb's version includes in-frame clones alone and lacks a portion of them. The data contain some 250,000 clones, 80% to 85% of them singletons. This CDR3 has 11 residues. Germline assignment: CDR1 GTSNPN and CDR2 SVGIG (reference sequence). The ends were cut back, 0 bases at V and 11 bases at J, with 7 bases in the middle. The chain recombines TRBV30 with TRBJ1-4; D is unresolved. This sequence was found in a woman aged 55 to 70 with active or convalescent COVID-19. Sequenced sample: peripheral blood. The CDR3 DNA reads TGTGCCTGGAGTGTAATGCGGAAACTGTTTTTT. This sequence encodes CAWSVMRKLFF.